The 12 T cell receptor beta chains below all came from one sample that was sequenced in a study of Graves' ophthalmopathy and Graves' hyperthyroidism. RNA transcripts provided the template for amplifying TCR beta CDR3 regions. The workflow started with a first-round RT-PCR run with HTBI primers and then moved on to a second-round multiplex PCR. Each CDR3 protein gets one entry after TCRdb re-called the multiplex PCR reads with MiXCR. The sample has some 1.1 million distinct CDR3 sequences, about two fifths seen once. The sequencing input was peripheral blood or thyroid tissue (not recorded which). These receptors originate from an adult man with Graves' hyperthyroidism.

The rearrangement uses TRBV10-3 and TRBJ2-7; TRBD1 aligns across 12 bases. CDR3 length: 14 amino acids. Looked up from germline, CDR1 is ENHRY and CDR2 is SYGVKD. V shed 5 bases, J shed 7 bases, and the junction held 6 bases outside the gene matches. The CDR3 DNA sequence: TGTGCCATCAGTCCGGGACAGGGGGCCCAAGAGCAGTACTTC. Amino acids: CAISPGQGAQEQYF.

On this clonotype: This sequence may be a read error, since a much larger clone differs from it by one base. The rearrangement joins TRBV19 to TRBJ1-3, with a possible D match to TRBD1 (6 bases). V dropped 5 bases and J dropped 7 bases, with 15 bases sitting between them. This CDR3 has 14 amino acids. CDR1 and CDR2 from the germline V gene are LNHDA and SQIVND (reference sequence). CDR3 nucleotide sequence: TGTGCCAGTAGTTCCTTGGGACATGGGAACACCATATATTTT. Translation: CASSSLGHGNTIYF.

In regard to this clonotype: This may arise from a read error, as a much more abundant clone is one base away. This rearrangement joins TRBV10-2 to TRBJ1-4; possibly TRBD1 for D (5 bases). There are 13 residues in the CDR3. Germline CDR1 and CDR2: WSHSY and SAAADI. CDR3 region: CASSLQENEKLFF. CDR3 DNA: TGTGCCAGCAGCCTACAGGAGAATGAAAAACTGTTTTTT.

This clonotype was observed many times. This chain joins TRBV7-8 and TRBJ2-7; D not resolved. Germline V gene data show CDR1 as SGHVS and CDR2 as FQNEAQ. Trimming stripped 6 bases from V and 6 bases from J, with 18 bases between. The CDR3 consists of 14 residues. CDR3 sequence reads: CASSRFRRVIEQYF. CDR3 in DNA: TGTGCCAGCAGTCGGTTTCGGAGAGTTATCGAGCAGTACTTC.

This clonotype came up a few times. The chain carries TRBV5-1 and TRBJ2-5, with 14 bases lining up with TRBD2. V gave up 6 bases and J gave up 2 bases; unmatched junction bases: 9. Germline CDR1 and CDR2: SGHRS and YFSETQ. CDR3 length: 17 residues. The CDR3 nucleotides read TGCGCCAGCAACATCGGACTAGCGGGAGGTCCACAAGAGACCCAGTACTTC. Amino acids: CASNIGLAGGPQETQYF.

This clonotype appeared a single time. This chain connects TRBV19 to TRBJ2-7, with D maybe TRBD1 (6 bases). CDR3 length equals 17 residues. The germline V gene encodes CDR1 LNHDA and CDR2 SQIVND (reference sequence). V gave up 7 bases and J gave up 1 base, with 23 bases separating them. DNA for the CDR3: TGTGCCAGTATTCCGACGGGACACCTTGCGCCTTCCTACGAGCAGTACTTC. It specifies CASIPTGHLAPSYEQYF.

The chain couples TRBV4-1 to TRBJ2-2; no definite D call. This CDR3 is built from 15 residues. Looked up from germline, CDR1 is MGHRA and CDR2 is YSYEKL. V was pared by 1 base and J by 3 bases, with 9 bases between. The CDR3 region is CASSQAARYTGELFF. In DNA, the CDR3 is TGCGCCAGCAGCCAAGCGGCCAGGTACACCGGGGAGCTGTTTTTT.

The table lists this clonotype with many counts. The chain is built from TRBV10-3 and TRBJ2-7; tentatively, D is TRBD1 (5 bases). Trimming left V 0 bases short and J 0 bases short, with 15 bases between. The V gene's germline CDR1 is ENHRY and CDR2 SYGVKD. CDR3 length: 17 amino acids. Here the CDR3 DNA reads TGTGCCATCAGTGAGTCGAATCAGGGCAAGAGCTCCTACGAGCAGTACTTC. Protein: CAISESNQGKSSYEQYF.

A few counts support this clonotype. This chain's CDR3 is CASSFRTGYTDTQYF. The CDR3 DNA reads as TGTGCCAGCAGCTTTAGGACAGGGTATACAGATACGCAGTATTTT. V and J are TRBV7-8 and TRBJ2-3; 8 nucleotides line up with TRBD1. J gave up 3 bases and V 3 bases, and 5 bases lay outside the gene matches. Germline CDR1 is SGHVS and CDR2 is FQNEAQ. CDR3 length: 15 amino acids.

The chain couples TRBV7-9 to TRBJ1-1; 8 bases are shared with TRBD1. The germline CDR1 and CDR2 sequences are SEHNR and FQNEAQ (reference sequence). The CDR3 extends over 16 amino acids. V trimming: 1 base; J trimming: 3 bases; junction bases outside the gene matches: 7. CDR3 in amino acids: CASSLGQGFGYTEAFF. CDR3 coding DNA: TGTGCCAGCAGCTTAGGACAGGGGTTCGGCTACACTGAAGCTTTCTTT.

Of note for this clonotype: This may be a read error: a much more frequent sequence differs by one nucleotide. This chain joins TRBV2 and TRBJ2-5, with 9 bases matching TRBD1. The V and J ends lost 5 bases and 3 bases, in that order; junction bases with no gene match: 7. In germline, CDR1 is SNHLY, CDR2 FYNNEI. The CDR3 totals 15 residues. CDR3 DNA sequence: TGTGCCAGCAGTTTGAATACAGGGGGCAAAGAGACCCAGTACTTC. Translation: CASSLNTGGKETQYF.

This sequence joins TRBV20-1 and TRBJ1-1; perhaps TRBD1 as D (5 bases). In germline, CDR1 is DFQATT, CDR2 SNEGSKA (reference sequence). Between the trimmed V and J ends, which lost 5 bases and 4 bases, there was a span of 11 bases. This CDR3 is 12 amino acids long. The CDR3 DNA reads TGCAGTGCTCGTCGACAGCTCACTGAAGCTTTCTTT. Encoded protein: CSARRQLTEAFF.